Detailed here is one T cell receptor (beta chain). The entry originates in a study of shared clonotypes between healthy human individuals. Study-level background: With ages of 18 to 49, the donors were a couple of women and three men.

Genomic DNA belonging to each subset was distributed in equal measure over several immunoSEQ plates. Sequencing used immunoSEQ multiplex PCR; TCRdb keeps in-frame clones, though not all of them. The sample lists over a million clones, more than 60% occurring once. Trimming removed 3 bases from V and 9 bases from J, with 18 bases in between. CDR1 SQVTM and CDR2 ANQGSEA come from the germline V gene. The CDR3 totals 13 residues. V and J are TRBV29-1 and TRBJ2-7, with TRBD1 as a possible D gene (7 bases). This TCR was recovered from a young man in good health. Sequenced input: memory CD4+ T cells sorted from blood. Described subset: CD45RA-negative fraction. Here the CDR3 DNA reads TGCAGCGTTGAGTTTCAGGGGGGATTCGGGCAGTACTTC. Translated, it gives CSVEFQGGFGQYF.